The 4 T cell receptor beta chains given below trace back to one sample, sequenced in a study of shared clonotypes between healthy human individuals. TCRdb keeps only in-frame clones here, not all; method: immunoSEQ multiplex PCR. This table holds about 490,000 clones, approximately 82% found once. Input material: PBMCs. These receptors all come from a woman aged 40 to 50 in good health. Some clones in this sample may be carry-over from other donors' samples.

This chain joins TRBV28 and TRBJ2-3, with D perhaps TRBD2 (6 bases). V shed 3 bases and J shed 0 bases, with 13 bases lying between them. The germline CDR1 and CDR2 sequences are MDHEN and SYDVKM. This CDR3 comprises 16 residues. Here the CDR3 DNA reads TGTGCCAGCAGTTTTACGGGAGTAACTAGCACAGATACGCAGTATTTT. This codes for CASSFTGVTSTDTQYF.

The chain links TRBV5-5 to TRBJ1-5, with D perhaps matching TRBD1 (5 bases). Between the trimmed V and J ends, which lost 1 base and 9 bases, there was a span of 17 bases. Germline V gives CDR1 SGHKS, CDR2 YYEKEE (reference sequence). This CDR3 is 15 amino acids long. In DNA form, the CDR3 reads TGTGCCAGCAGCTTGCACGGCCAGGGCCCAACGCCCCAGCATTTT. Amino acid sequence: CASSLHGQGPTPQHF.

This clone turned up a few times. The CDR3 sequence is CASSGDRNQPQHF. The CDR3 bases are TGTGCCAGCAGCGGGGACAGAAATCAGCCCCAGCATTTT. The chain combines TRBV7-8 with TRBJ1-5; 7 bases align to TRBD1. The trim removed 5 bases at V and 4 bases at J, leaving 2 bases unmatched. The CDR3 is made up of 13 amino acids. In germline, CDR1 is SGHVS, CDR2 FQNEAQ.

Comment on this clone: Being one base from a much bigger clone, this may be a read error. Distinct nucleotide sequences in the sample also encode this CDR3. V gene TRBV29-1 combines with J gene TRBJ2-7; 8 nucleotides agree with TRBD1. The ends lost 3 bases at V and 5 bases at J; junction bases unmatched: 3. Germline values: CDR1 SQVTM, CDR2 ANQGSEA. The CDR3 runs 12 residues. The CDR3 loop is CSVDDRGDEQYF. CDR3 coding DNA: TGCAGCGTTGACGACAGGGGCGACGAGCAGTACTTC.